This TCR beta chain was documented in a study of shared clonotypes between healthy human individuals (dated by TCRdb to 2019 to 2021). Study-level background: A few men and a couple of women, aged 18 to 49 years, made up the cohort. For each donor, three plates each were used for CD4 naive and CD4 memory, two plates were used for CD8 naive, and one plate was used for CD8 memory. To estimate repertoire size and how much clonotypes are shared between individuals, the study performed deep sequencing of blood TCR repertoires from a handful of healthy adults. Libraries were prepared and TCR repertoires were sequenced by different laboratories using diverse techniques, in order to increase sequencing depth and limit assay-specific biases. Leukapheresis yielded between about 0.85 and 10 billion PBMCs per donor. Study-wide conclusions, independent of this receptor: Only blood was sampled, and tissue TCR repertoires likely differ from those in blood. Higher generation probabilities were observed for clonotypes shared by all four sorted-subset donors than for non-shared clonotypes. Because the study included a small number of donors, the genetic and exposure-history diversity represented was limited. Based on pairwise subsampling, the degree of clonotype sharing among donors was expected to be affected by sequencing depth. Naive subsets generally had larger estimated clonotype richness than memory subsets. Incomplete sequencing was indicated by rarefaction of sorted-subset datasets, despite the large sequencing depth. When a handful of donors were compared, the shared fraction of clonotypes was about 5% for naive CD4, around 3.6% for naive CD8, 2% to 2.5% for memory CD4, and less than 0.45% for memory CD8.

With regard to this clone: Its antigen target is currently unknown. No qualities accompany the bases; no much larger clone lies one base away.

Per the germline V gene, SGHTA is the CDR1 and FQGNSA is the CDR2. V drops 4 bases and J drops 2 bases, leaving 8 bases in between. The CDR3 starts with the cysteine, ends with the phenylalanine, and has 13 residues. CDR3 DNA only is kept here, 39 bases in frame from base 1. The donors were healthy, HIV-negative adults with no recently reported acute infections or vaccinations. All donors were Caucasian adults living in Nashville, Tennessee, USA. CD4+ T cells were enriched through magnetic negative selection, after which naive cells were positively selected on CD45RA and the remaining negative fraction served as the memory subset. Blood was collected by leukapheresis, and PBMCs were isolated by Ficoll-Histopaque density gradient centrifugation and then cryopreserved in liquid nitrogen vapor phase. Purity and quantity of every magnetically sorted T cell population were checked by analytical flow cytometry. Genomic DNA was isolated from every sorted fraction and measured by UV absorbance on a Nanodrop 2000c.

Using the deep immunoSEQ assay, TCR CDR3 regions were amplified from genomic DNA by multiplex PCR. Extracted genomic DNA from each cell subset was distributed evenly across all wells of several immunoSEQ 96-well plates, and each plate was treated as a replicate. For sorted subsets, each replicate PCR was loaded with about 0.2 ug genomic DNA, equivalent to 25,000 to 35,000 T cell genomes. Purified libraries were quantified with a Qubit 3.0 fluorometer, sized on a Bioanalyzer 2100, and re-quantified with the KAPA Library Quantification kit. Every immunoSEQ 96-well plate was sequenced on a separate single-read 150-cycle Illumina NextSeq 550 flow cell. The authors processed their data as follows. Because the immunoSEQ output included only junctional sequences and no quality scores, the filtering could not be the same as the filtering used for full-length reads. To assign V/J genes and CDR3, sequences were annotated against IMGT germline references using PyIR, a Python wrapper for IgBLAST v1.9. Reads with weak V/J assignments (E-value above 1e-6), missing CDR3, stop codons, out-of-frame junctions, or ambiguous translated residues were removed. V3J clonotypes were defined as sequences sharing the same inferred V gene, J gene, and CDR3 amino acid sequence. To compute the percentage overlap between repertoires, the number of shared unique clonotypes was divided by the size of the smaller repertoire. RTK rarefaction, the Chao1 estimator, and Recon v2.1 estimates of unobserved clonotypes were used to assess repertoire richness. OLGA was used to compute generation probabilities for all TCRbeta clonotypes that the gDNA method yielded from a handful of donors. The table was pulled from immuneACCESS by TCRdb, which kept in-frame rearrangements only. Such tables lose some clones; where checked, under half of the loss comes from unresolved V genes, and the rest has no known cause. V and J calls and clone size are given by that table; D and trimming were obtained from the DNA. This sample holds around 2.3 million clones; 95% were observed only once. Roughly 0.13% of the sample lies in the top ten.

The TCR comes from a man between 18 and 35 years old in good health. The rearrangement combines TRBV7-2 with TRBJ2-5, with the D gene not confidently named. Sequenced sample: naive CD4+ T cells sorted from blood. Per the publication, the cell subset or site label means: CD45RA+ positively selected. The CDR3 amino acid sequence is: CASSSVSQETQYF. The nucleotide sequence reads TGTGCCAGCAGCTCAGTGTCACAAGAGACCCAGTACTTC.